A selection of T cell receptor beta chains follows, all from one sample in a study of cytomegalovirus exposure and HLA in healthy donors. Clones were sequenced by immunoSEQ multiplex PCR, and TCRdb holds only the in-frame ones, with some missing. The table includes around 180,000 clones, roughly 87% detected once. Sequencing input: PBMCs. These receptors came from a woman between 45 and 60 years old in good health and CMV-seronegative. CDR3s include the opening cysteine and the closing phenylalanine or tryptophan. D genes are given only for firm matches. Rows give clone size only sometimes, using once, few, many, or a class for an expanded clone.

cdr3_length: 17
d_call: -
v_call: TRBV4-1
clone_size: -
j_call: TRBJ2-7
cdr3_nt: TGCGCCAGCAGCCAAGACCCGCGGAGACCCCTCTCCTACGAGCAGTACTTC
cdr3_aa: CASSQDPRRPLSYEQYF

cdr3_length: 15
d_call: TRBD1
v_call: TRBV28
clone_size: once
j_call: TRBJ1-2
cdr3_nt: TGTGCCAGCAGGTCCTCCGGGACAGGGGTATATGGCTACACCTTC
cdr3_aa: CASRSSGTGVYGYTF

cdr3_length: 17
d_call: -
v_call: TRBV7-7
clone_size: -
j_call: TRBJ2-3
cdr3_nt: TGTGCCAGCAGCTTAGTCCCAGTCTCATATGGCACAGATACGCAGTATTTT
cdr3_aa: CASSLVPVSYGTDTQYF

cdr3_length: 13
d_call: -
v_call: TRBV6-1
clone_size: -
j_call: TRBJ1-5
cdr3_nt: TGTGCCAGCTTACAGGCGAACAATCAGCCCCAGCATTTT
cdr3_aa: CASLQANNQPQHF

cdr3_length: 15
d_call: -
v_call: TRBV7-9
clone_size: -
j_call: TRBJ1-2
cdr3_nt: TGTGCCAGCAGCCTAAACAGCATACCTAACTATGGCTACACCTTC
cdr3_aa: CASSLNSIPNYGYTF

cdr3_length: 16
d_call: -
v_call: TRBV5-4
clone_size: -
j_call: TRBJ2-1
cdr3_nt: TGTGCCAGCAGCTCCCGCCGAGACCCCGAGGATGTTTTCCAGTTCTTC
cdr3_aa: CASSSRRDPEDVFQFF

cdr3_length: 20
d_call: TRBD1
v_call: TRBV18
clone_size: -
j_call: TRBJ2-1
cdr3_nt: TGTGCCAGCTCACCAAGGATACCGGGACAGGGGGCCCAATCCTACAATGAGCAGTTCTTC
cdr3_aa: CASSPRIPGQGAQSYNEQFF

cdr3_length: 15
d_call: TRBD2
v_call: TRBV27
clone_size: few
j_call: TRBJ2-3
cdr3_nt: TGTGCCAGCAGTGACGGGAGGGCCAGCACAGATACGCAGTATTTT
cdr3_aa: CASSDGRASTDTQYF

cdr3_length: 15
d_call: TRBD1
v_call: TRBV9
clone_size: -
j_call: TRBJ2-7
cdr3_nt: TGTGCCAGCAGCGTAACCGAGGACAGGCTCTACGAGCAGTACTTC
cdr3_aa: CASSVTEDRLYEQYF

cdr3_length: 13
d_call: -
v_call: TRBV19
clone_size: -
j_call: TRBJ2-2
cdr3_nt: TGTGCCAGTAGTATAAATCCCGCCGGGGAGCTGTTTTTT
cdr3_aa: CASSINPAGELFF

cdr3_length: 15
d_call: TRBD1
v_call: TRBV7-2
clone_size: -
j_call: TRBJ2-1
cdr3_nt: TGTGCCAGCAGCTCCGGGACAGGGTTTTACAATGAGCAGTTCTTC
cdr3_aa: CASSSGTGFYNEQFF

cdr3_length: 16
d_call: TRBD1
v_call: TRBV14
clone_size: -
j_call: TRBJ1-5
cdr3_nt: TGTGCCAGCAGCCAAAGGTGGTCAGGGGGAAATCAGCCCCAGCATTTT
cdr3_aa: CASSQRWSGGNQPQHF

cdr3_length: 12
d_call: TRBD1
v_call: TRBV7-8
clone_size: -
j_call: TRBJ1-2
cdr3_nt: TGTGCCAGCAGCGCAGGACAGGATGGCTACACCTTC
cdr3_aa: CASSAGQDGYTF

cdr3_length: 13
d_call: -
v_call: TRBV5-5
clone_size: -
j_call: TRBJ2-7
cdr3_nt: TGTGCCAGCAGCTTAAAGGGTAGCGCCGAGCAGTACTTC
cdr3_aa: CASSLKGSAEQYF

cdr3_length: 12
d_call: -
v_call: TRBV27
clone_size: -
j_call: TRBJ2-3
cdr3_nt: TGTGCCAGCGGCCTCCTGACAGATACGCAGTATTTT
cdr3_aa: CASGLLTDTQYF

cdr3_length: 13
d_call: TRBD1
v_call: TRBV5-1
clone_size: -
j_call: TRBJ2-3
cdr3_nt: TGCGCCAGCACCACAGGGGAAACAGATACGCAGTATTTT
cdr3_aa: CASTTGETDTQYF

cdr3_length: 12
d_call: -
v_call: TRBV5-1
clone_size: -
j_call: TRBJ2-5
cdr3_nt: TGCGCCAGCAGCTTGGCCGAAGAGACCCAGTACTTC
cdr3_aa: CASSLAEETQYF

cdr3_length: 14
d_call: -
v_call: TRBV13
clone_size: -
j_call: TRBJ1-3
cdr3_nt: TGTGCCAGCAGCTTGAGCCTCTCTGGAAACACCATATATTTT
cdr3_aa: CASSLSLSGNTIYF

cdr3_length: 18
d_call: -
v_call: TRBV5-8
clone_size: -
j_call: TRBJ1-6
cdr3_nt: TGTGCCAGCAGCAGCCCCAATGTAGCCCGCTCCTATAATTCACCCCTCCACTTT
cdr3_aa: CASSSPNVARSYNSPLHF

cdr3_length: 16
d_call: -
v_call: TRBV4-3
clone_size: -
j_call: TRBJ2-3
cdr3_nt: TGCGCCAGCAGCCGAGTCGCGGGTCGTGGCACAGATACGCAGTATTTT
cdr3_aa: CASSRVAGRGTDTQYF

cdr3_length: 16
d_call: TRBD1
v_call: TRBV15
clone_size: few
j_call: TRBJ2-2
cdr3_nt: TGTGCCACCAGCAATGACAGGGGGCGCAACACCGGGGAGCTGTTTTTT
cdr3_aa: CATSNDRGRNTGELFF

cdr3_length: 17
d_call: TRBD2
v_call: TRBV9
clone_size: -
j_call: TRBJ2-3
cdr3_nt: TGTGCCAGCAGCGCACCACCTAGCGGGGGGGCCTTGGATACGCAGTATTTT
cdr3_aa: CASSAPPSGGALDTQYF

cdr3_length: 14
d_call: -
v_call: TRBV6-6
clone_size: -
j_call: TRBJ2-4
cdr3_nt: TGTGCCAGCGCCAGAGGAGGGGTCGAAAACATTCAGTACTTC
cdr3_aa: CASARGGVENIQYF

cdr3_length: 12
d_call: -
v_call: TRBV7-2
clone_size: -
j_call: TRBJ2-5
cdr3_nt: TGTGCCAGCAGCTTAACGGAGGAGACCCAGTACTTC
cdr3_aa: CASSLTEETQYF

cdr3_length: 16
d_call: TRBD2
v_call: TRBV29-1
clone_size: -
j_call: TRBJ2-1
cdr3_nt: TGCAGCGTTGAAGGAACTAGCGGGGGGGACTACAATGAGCAGTTCTTC
cdr3_aa: CSVEGTSGGDYNEQFF

cdr3_length: 13
d_call: -
v_call: TRBV7-8
clone_size: few
j_call: TRBJ1-5
cdr3_nt: TGTGCCGCGAGCGGGGGGGGGCGTCAGCCCCAGCATTTT
cdr3_aa: CAASGGGRQPQHF

cdr3_length: 14
d_call: -
v_call: TRBV7-2
clone_size: -
j_call: TRBJ1-6
cdr3_nt: TGTGCCAGCACCCCAGACTCCTATAATTCACCCCTCCACTTT
cdr3_aa: CASTPDSYNSPLHF

cdr3_length: 14
d_call: -
v_call: TRBV12-5
clone_size: -
j_call: TRBJ2-5
cdr3_nt: TGTGCTAGTGGTTTCGGGGGGCCAGGAGAGACCCAGTACTTC
cdr3_aa: CASGFGGPGETQYF

cdr3_length: 16
d_call: TRBD2
v_call: TRBV11-2
clone_size: -
j_call: TRBJ2-5
cdr3_nt: TGTGCCAGCAGACCACCTGGGCGGGGGTCGAGGGAGACCCAGTACTTC
cdr3_aa: CASRPPGRGSRETQYF

cdr3_length: 13
d_call: TRBD1
v_call: TRBV6-6
clone_size: -
j_call: TRBJ2-7
cdr3_nt: TGTGCCAGCAGTCGGGACAGATCCTACGAGCAGTACTTC
cdr3_aa: CASSRDRSYEQYF

cdr3_length: 15
d_call: -
v_call: TRBV28
clone_size: -
j_call: TRBJ1-5
cdr3_nt: TGTGCCAGCAGTTTTGGGAGATATGGCAATCAGCCCCAGCATTTT
cdr3_aa: CASSFGRYGNQPQHF

cdr3_length: 15
d_call: TRBD2
v_call: TRBV15
clone_size: few
j_call: TRBJ2-2
cdr3_nt: TGTGCCACCAGCCGGACTAGCGGGAGTTCCGGGGAGCTGTTTTTT
cdr3_aa: CATSRTSGSSGELFF

cdr3_length: 15
d_call: -
v_call: TRBV28
clone_size: once
j_call: TRBJ2-7
cdr3_nt: TGTGCCAGCAATATAGGGGGTCAGGGAACCTACGAGCAGTACTTC
cdr3_aa: CASNIGGQGTYEQYF

cdr3_length: 15
d_call: -
v_call: TRBV19
clone_size: -
j_call: TRBJ1-5
cdr3_nt: TGTGCCAGTACCGAGGCCCCTCGGCAGCATCAGCCCCAGCATTTT
cdr3_aa: CASTEAPRQHQPQHF

cdr3_length: 14
d_call: TRBD2
v_call: TRBV10-3
clone_size: -
j_call: TRBJ2-7
cdr3_nt: TGTGCCATCAGTGGGATTGGGGGAGGGAACGAGCAGTACTTC
cdr3_aa: CAISGIGGGNEQYF

cdr3_length: 15
d_call: -
v_call: TRBV9
clone_size: -
j_call: TRBJ2-1
cdr3_nt: TGTGCCAGCAGCGCCCGGGGACACCGCAACAATGAGCAGTTCTTC
cdr3_aa: CASSARGHRNNEQFF

cdr3_length: 15
d_call: TRBD1
v_call: TRBV11-1
clone_size: -
j_call: TRBJ2-7
cdr3_nt: TGTGCCAGCAGCTATACCGGGACAGGGGCTTTCGAGCAGTACTTC
cdr3_aa: CASSYTGTGAFEQYF

cdr3_length: 15
d_call: -
v_call: TRBV19
clone_size: -
j_call: TRBJ1-1
cdr3_nt: TGTGCCAGTAGTATCCGATTGGGGACTCACACTGAAGCTTTCTTT
cdr3_aa: CASSIRLGTHTEAFF

cdr3_length: 17
d_call: TRBD2
v_call: TRBV18
clone_size: few
j_call: TRBJ2-7
cdr3_nt: TGTGCCAGCTCACCTGCCGAGATGGGACTAGCTATAGGGGAGCAGTACTTC
cdr3_aa: CASSPAEMGLAIGEQYF

cdr3_length: 17
d_call: -
v_call: TRBV7-3
clone_size: -
j_call: TRBJ2-3
cdr3_nt: TGTGCCAGCAGCTTATCCCCCGGCGGGATTAGCACAGATACGCAGTATTTT
cdr3_aa: CASSLSPGGISTDTQYF

cdr3_length: 15
d_call: TRBD2
v_call: TRBV10-2
clone_size: -
j_call: TRBJ2-5
cdr3_nt: TGCGCCAGCGTCGATCTAGCGGGAGGGAGAGAGACCCAGTACTTC
cdr3_aa: CASVDLAGGRETQYF

cdr3_length: 15
d_call: -
v_call: TRBV6-5
clone_size: few
j_call: TRBJ1-5
cdr3_nt: TGTGCCAGCAGTTACTCGCAGGCTACCAATCAGCCCCAGCATTTT
cdr3_aa: CASSYSQATNQPQHF